This is a list of T cell receptor beta chains from one sample in a study of read filtering for tumor transcriptome and immune sequencing. A single record per CDR3 protein comes from TCRdb applying MiXCR to the reads. The table includes approximately 58,000 distinct CDR3 sequences, roughly an eighth detected once. The sample comprised a population of CD138-negative cells sorted from bone marrow. All receptors come from a donor at least 40 years old with multiple myeloma. Both conserved end residues are part of each CDR3. D genes are given only for firm matches. Rows give clone size only sometimes, using once, few, many, or a class for an expanded clone.

>many|TRBJ2-1|TRBV3-1|NA
TGTGCCAGCAGCCAAAACACAGGGACGCTAGATGAGCAGTTCTTC
CASSQNTGTLDEQFF
>few|TRBJ2-7|TRBV5-5|TRBD2
TGTGCCAGCAGCTTGGTGGGACTAGCGGGGGTCGAGCAGTACTTC
CASSLVGLAGVEQYF
>many|TRBJ2-3|TRBV10-3|NA
TGTGCCATCAGTGGAGGACAGAGCACAGATACGCAGTATTTT
CAISGGQSTDTQYF
>many|TRBJ1-1|TRBV3-1|NA
TGTGCCAGCAGCCCAAGAGACTGGTCGAGGACTGAAGCTTTCTTT
CASSPRDWSRTEAFF
>many|TRBJ1-6|TRBV7-2|NA
TGTGCCAGCAGCCTCCAGAGCTCCTATAATTCACCCCTCCACTTT
CASSLQSSYNSPLHF
>many|TRBJ2-2|TRBV7-3|NA
TGTGCCAGCAGCTTAGGTACAGGGCGCGGCACCGGGGAGCTGTTTTTT
CASSLGTGRGTGELFF
>many|TRBJ2-5|TRBV20-1|TRBD2
TGCAGTGCTAGATTGCACTTGGGACTAGCGGGGGGGAACGTTCTGAAAGAGACCCAGTACTTC
CSARLHLGLAGGNVLKETQYF
>many|TRBJ2-5|TRBV7-6|TRBD1
TGTGCCAGCAGCGGGCGGACAGGTCGGGAGACCCAGTACTTC
CASSGRTGRETQYF
>many|TRBJ2-1|TRBV20-1|TRBD2
TGCAGTGCTATTTCGGGGACTAGCGGGTACAATGAGCAGTTCTTC
CSAISGTSGYNEQFF
>NA|TRBJ2-7|TRBV24-1|TRBD1
TGTGCCACCAGCACAAACAGGGGTCTTTACGAGCAGTACTTC
CATSTNRGLYEQYF
>many|TRBJ2-7|TRBV10-3|NA
TGTGCCATCAGTGAATTGGGTGACTCCTACGAGCAGTACTTC
CAISELGDSYEQYF
>many|TRBJ2-7|TRBV27|NA
TGTGCCAGCAGCCTACAGGCGATCGAGCCCTACGAGCAGTACTTC
CASSLQAIEPYEQYF
>many|TRBJ2-2|TRBV10-3|NA
TGTGCCGCCGGGGGTGGAGTCACCGGGGAGCTGTTTTTT
CAAGGGVTGELFF
>many|TRBJ2-7|TRBV29-1|NA
TGCAGCGCCGAGAGAGGCCCCCCCGGCGAGCAGTACTTC
CSAERGPPGEQYF
>many|TRBJ2-3|TRBV9|NA
TGTGCCAGCAGCGTAGTAACAGCTAGCACAGATACGCAGTATTTT
CASSVVTASTDTQYF
>NA|TRBJ2-1|TRBV29-1|TRBD2
TGCAGCGCTGCCGGGACTAGCGGGGGCTACAATGAGCAGTTCTTC
CSAAGTSGGYNEQFF
>NA|TRBJ1-1|TRBV5-1|NA
TGCGCCAGCAGCTCGACAGCTCAATTGAACACTGAAGCTTCCTTT
CASSSTAQLNTEASF
>many|TRBJ2-1|TRBV7-9|NA
TGTGCCAGCAGCTTGGTCCAGCACTTTGAGCAGTTCTTC
CASSLVQHFEQFF
>many|TRBJ2-5|TRBV2|TRBD2
TGTGCCAGCAGTGAACTAGCGGGGGAGACCCAGTACTTC
CASSELAGETQYF
>NA|TRBJ2-5|TRBV7-8|NA
TGTGCCAGCAGCTTAGATCAACCGTCCGAGACCCAGTACTTC
CASSLDQPSETQYF
>NA|TRBJ1-4|TRBV7-9|NA
TGTGCCAGCAGCCAGGCAACTAATGAAAAACTGTTTTTT
CASSQATNEKLFF
>NA|TRBJ1-1|TRBV12-3/TRBV12-4|NA
TGTCCCAGCAGTCTGGACACGGGAATGAACACTGAAGCCTTCTTT
CPSSLDTGMNTEAFF
>medium-sized|TRBJ2-7|TRBV28|TRBD2
TGTGCCAGCAGTTTATTCGGGATCCAGCGGGGGGGCTACGAGCAGTACTTC
CASSLFGIQRGGYEQYF
>many|TRBJ2-5|TRBV25-1|NA
TGTGCCAGCAGTCGGCTAACCTCCCAAGAGACCCAGTACTTC
CASSRLTSQETQYF
>few|TRBJ1-2|TRBV5-5|NA
TGTGCCAGCAGCCATGGGACGGCCAACTATGGCTACACCTTC
CASSHGTANYGYTF
>NA|TRBJ1-5|TRBV6-1|NA
TGTGCCAGCAGTGGACAGTTTAATCAGCCCCAGCATTTT
CASSGQFNQPQHF
>NA|TRBJ1-4|TRBV4-1|TRBD1
TGCGCCAGCAGCGGGGACAGTAGAAATGAAAAACTGTTTTTT
CASSGDSRNEKLFF
>many|TRBJ1-2|TRBV6-5|TRBD1
TGTGCCAGCAGTTTCCTACAGGGGTACGGCTACACCTTC
CASSFLQGYGYTF
>many|TRBJ1-2|TRBV10-2|NA
TGCGCCAGCAGTGATGGATTAGTCTATGGCTACACCTTC
CASSDGLVYGYTF
>many|TRBJ2-7|TRBV7-8|TRBD1
TGTGCCAGCAGCTTAGCTGGGACAGGGCGTAACGAGCAGTACTTC
CASSLAGTGRNEQYF
>many|TRBJ2-5|TRBV7-2|NA
TGTGCCAGCAGCTTAGGACGGCGGGAGACCCAGTACTTC
CASSLGRRETQYF
>NA|TRBJ2-5|TRBV11-2|TRBD2
TGTGCCAGCAGCTTAGTTAGCGGGGATGAGACCCAGTACTTC
CASSLVSGDETQYF
>many|TRBJ2-7|TRBV19|NA
TGTGCCAGTAGCCTCGGTGGGGCAGGGGTGAGCGAGCAGTACTTC
CASSLGGAGVSEQYF
>many|TRBJ1-1|TRBV18|NA
TGTGCCAGCTCACCCCGGACAGAGAACACTGAAGCTTTCTTT
CASSPRTENTEAFF
>many|TRBJ2-1|TRBV15|NA
TGTGCCACCAGGCCGGGACGAGTCACCTACAATGAGCAGTTCTTC
CATRPGRVTYNEQFF
>many|TRBJ2-5|TRBV9|TRBD1
TGTGCCAGCAGCGTAGGCACAGGGGAGTACCAAGAGACCCAGTACTTC
CASSVGTGEYQETQYF
>many|TRBJ1-2|TRBV20-1|NA
TGCAGTGCGAGGGATCGCAGTTCCGGCTACACCTTC
CSARDRSSGYTF
>many|TRBJ2-1|TRBV18|NA
TGTGCCAGCTCACCAAACGAAAACAATGAGCAGTTCTTC
CASSPNENNEQFF
>NA|TRBJ2-5|TRBV12-3/TRBV12-4|TRBD1
TGTGCCAGCAGTTTTGGGGGACAGCAAGAGACCCAGTACTTC
CASSFGGQQETQYF
>many|TRBJ1-5|TRBV6-2/TRBV6-3|NA
TGTGCCAGCAGTTACGGCAGGGCCTGGACGCCCCAGCATTTT
CASSYGRAWTPQHF
>NA|TRBJ1-3|TRBV27|NA
TGTGCCAGCAGTTTATCTCCGGCCATCTCTGGAAACACCATATATTTT
CASSLSPAISGNTIYF
>many|TRBJ1-1|TRBV12-3/TRBV12-4|TRBD1
TGTGCCAGCAGTCCGGGACAGGGGATCACTGAAGCTTTCTTT
CASSPGQGITEAFF
>NA|TRBJ2-5|TRBV21-1|NA
TGTGCCAGCAGCAATGGGGTTCGGGGGCCGGGTGAGACCCAGTACTTC
CASSNGVRGPGETQYF
>many|TRBJ1-1|TRBV5-1|TRBD1
TGCGCCAGCAGAGGGACAGGGGGCCAGACTGAAGCTTTCTTT
CASRGTGGQTEAFF
>many|TRBJ2-1|TRBV5-1|TRBD2
TGCGCCAGCAGCCTCCAACTTAGTGCGGGGGGAAGAAATTACAATGAGCAGTTCTTC
CASSLQLSAGGRNYNEQFF
>many|TRBJ2-1|TRBV10-3|NA
TGTGCCATCACGGTGGGGGTCCCTAGCTCCTACAATGAGCAGTTCTTC
CAITVGVPSSYNEQFF
>many|TRBJ2-3|TRBV5-4|NA
TGTGCCAGCATGTACGCCGGCACAGATACGCAGTATTTT
CASMYAGTDTQYF
>many|TRBJ1-1|TRBV11-2|NA
TGTGCCAGCAGCCCCTTGGGGACCGGGGGGACTGAAGCTTTCTTT
CASSPLGTGGTEAFF
>many|TRBJ2-5|TRBV6-6|TRBD2
TGTGCCAGCAACTACCGTAGCGGGGGGCCAGAGACCCAGTACTTC
CASNYRSGGPETQYF
>few|TRBJ2-5|TRBV7-9|NA
TGTGCCAGCAGCCCTACGGCAGGGACCTATGGGACCCAGTACTTC
CASSPTAGTYGTQYF
>many|TRBJ2-1|TRBV20-1|NA
TGCAGTGCCCACGCGGGCCGGGCTGCCGCGGAAGAGCAGTTCTTC
CSAHAGRAAAEEQFF
>many|TRBJ1-1|TRBV14|NA
TGTGCCAGCAGCTACCGGACGGGCCACACTGAAGCTTTCTTT
CASSYRTGHTEAFF
>NA|TRBJ2-1|TRBV11-3|NA
TGTGCCAGCAGCGACATCCTCCAACTAGGCCGTCTGTTCTTC
CASSDILQLGRLFF